This TCR beta chain was sequenced for a study of T cell responses to AZD1222 COVID-19 vaccine. Of note for this clone: Its antigen is currently unknown.

The CDR3 totals 12 residues. V shed 6 bases and J shed 4 bases, with 8 bases lying between them. Germline V gives CDR1 MNHEY, CDR2 SVGEGT. TCRdb keeps only in-frame clones here, not all; method: immunoSEQ multiplex PCR. The sample records fewer than 200,000 clones, around 92% being singletons. Study-level points and caveats: Among AZD1222 vaccinees, only five or six were seropositive at baseline. Donors were mostly white British, more females; clonal diversity possibly underestimated. Vaccination with two AZD1222 doses was followed by a rise in Spike-specific TCR breadth and depth. Vaccine-associated CD4 TCRs ranged over spike, dominating at 160-218 and 743-854.

The V gene is TRBV6-2 or TRBV6-3, the J gene TRBJ2-3; no clear D gene. Source: peripheral blood, taken on day 0 of AZD1222 vaccination. The receptor comes from an adult in good health. CDR3 loop: CASSLWADTQYF. In DNA, the CDR3 is TGTGCCAGCAGCCTTTGGGCAGATACGCAGTATTTT.